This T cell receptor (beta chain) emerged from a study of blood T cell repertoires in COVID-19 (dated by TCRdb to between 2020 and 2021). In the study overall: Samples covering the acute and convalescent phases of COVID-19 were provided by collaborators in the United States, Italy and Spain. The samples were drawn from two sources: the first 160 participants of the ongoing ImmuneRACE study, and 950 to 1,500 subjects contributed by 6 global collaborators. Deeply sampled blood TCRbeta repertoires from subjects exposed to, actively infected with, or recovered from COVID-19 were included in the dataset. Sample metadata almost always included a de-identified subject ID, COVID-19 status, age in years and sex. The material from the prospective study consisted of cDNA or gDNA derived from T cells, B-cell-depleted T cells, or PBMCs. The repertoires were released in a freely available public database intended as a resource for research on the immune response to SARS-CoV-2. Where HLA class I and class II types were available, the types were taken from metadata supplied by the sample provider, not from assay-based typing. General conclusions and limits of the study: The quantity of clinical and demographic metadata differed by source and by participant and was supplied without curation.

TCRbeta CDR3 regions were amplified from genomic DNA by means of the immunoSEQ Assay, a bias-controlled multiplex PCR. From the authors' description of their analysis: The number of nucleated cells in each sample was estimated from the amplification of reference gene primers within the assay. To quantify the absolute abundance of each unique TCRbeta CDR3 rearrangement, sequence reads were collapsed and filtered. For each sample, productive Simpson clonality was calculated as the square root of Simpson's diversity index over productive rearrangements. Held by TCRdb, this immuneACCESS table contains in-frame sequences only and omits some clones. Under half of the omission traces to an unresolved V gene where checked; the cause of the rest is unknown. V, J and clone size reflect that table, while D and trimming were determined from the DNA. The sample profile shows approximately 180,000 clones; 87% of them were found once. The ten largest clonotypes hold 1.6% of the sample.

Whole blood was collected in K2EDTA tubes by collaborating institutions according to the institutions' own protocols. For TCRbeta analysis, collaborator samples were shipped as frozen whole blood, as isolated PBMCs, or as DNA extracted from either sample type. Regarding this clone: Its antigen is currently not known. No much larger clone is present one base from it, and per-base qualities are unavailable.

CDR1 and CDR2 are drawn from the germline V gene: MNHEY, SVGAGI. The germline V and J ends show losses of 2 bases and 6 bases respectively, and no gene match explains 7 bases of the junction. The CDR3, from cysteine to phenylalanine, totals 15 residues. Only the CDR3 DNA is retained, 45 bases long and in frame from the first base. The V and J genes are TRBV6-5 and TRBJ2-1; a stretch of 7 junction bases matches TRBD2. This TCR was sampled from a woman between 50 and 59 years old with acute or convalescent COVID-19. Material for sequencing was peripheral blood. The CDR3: CASSYGPQRGNEQFF. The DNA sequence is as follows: TGTGCCAGCAGTTACGGGCCCCAGCGGGGCAATGAGCAGTTCTTC.